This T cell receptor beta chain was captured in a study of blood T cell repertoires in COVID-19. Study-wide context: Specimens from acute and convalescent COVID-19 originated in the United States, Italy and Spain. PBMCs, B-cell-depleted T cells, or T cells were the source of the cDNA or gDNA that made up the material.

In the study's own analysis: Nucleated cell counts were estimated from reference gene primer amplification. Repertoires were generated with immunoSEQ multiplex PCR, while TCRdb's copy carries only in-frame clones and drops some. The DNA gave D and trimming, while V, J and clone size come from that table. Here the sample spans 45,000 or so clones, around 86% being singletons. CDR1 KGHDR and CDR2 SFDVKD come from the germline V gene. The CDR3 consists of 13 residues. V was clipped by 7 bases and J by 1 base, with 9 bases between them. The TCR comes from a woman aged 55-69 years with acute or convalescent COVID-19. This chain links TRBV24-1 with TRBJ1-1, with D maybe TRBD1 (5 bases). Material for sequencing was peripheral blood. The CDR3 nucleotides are TGTGCCACCAGGGGCGGGGGGAACACTGAAGCTTTCTTT. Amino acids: CATRGGGNTEAFF.